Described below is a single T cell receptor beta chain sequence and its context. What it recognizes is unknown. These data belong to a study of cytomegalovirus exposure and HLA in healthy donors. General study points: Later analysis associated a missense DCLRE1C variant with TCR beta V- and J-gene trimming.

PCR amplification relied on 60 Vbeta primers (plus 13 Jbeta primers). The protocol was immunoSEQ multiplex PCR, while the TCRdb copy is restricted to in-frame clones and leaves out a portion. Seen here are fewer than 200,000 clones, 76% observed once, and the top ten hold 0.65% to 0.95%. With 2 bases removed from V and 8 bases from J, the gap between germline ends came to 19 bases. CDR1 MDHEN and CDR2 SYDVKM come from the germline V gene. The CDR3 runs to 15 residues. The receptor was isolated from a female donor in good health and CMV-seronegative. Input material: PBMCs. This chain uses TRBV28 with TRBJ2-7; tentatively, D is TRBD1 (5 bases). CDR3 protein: CASSLVAQGSAQQYF. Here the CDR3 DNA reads TGTGCCAGCAGTTTAGTAGCCCAGGGATCCGCCCAGCAGTACTTC.